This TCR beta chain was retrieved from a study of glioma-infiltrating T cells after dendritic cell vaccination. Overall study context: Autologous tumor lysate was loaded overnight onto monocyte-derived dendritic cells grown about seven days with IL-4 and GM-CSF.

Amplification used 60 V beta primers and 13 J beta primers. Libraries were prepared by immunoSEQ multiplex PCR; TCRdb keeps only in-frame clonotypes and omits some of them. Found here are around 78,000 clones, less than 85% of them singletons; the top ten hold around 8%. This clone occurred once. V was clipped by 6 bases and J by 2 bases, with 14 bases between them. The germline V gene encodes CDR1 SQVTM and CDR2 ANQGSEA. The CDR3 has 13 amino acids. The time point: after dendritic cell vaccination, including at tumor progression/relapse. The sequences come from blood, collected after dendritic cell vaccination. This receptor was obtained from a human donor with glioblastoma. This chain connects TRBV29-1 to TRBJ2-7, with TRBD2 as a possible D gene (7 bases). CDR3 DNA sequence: TGCAGCGTGAGGGGGGGGTCTGCCTACGAGCAGTACTTC. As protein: CSVRGGSAYEQYF.